This entry lists 6 T cell receptor beta chains sequenced from one sample in a study of control samples from healthy donors and cancer patients. Data came from immunoSEQ multiplex PCR; TCRdb stores just in-frame clones and leaves some out. This sample carries around 140,000 clones, about 90% of them seen once, and the ten largest clones take about 7.6%. Sequencing was performed on blood. The receptors shown here come from a man aged 18-30 years in good health.

The V and J genes are TRBV6-5 and TRBJ2-2; TRBD1 agrees at 8 bases. J lost 2 bases, V lost 6 bases, and 5 bases had no gene match. The germline V gene encodes CDR1 MNHEY and CDR2 SVGAGI. The CDR3 contains 15 residues. The CDR3 region has the DNA TGTGCCAGCAGCAGAGGGACAGGAAACACCGGGGAGCTGTTTTTT. This codes for CASSRGTGNTGELFF.

The chain uses TRBV3-1 (or the pseudogene TRBV3-2) and TRBJ2-5; TRBD1 agrees at 7 bases. V shed 5 bases, J shed 5 bases, and the junction held 11 bases outside the gene matches. Germline V gives CDR1 LGHDT, CDR2 YNNKEL (reference sequence). This CDR3 comprises 15 residues. The chain's CDR3 is CASSARQGPGETQYF. The CDR3 coding sequence is TGTGCCAGCAGCGCCCGACAGGGTCCGGGGGAGACCCAGTACTTC.

DNA for the CDR3: TGTGCCAGCAGCCAGGCCGGGGCCACCTACGAGCAGTACTTC. Translation gives CASSQAGATYEQYF. The rearrangement joins TRBV9 to TRBJ2-7; either TRBD1 or TRBD2 may supply D (5 bases each). From germline, CDR1 is SGDLS and CDR2 YYNGEE. The germline V and J ends were trimmed by 4 bases and 2 bases, with 13 bases remaining between them. The CDR3 runs to 14 residues.

This clone has a single count. V and J are TRBV20-1 and TRBJ1-2, with 7 bases identical to TRBD1. The V gene's germline CDR1 is DFQATT and CDR2 SNEGSKA (reference sequence). The CDR3 covers 11 residues. Losses at the gene ends were 6 bases for V and 6 bases for J; bases not matched to a gene: 4. CDR3 sequence (DNA): TGCAGTGCCGGGACAGAAGATGGCTACACCTTC. As protein: CSAGTEDGYTF.

The chain uses TRBV4-2 and TRBJ2-7, with D possibly TRBD1 on 6 matching bases. Trimming took 3 bases from V and 2 from J, leaving 11 bases between them. CDR3 length: 14 residues. Germline V gene lookup returns CDR1 LGHNA and CDR2 YNFKEQ. The CDR3, as DNA: TGTGCCAGCAGCCACGACAGGACGACCTACGAGCAGTACTTC. Translation: CASSHDRTTYEQYF.

This clone was seen a handful of times. This rearrangement joins TRBV19 to TRBJ2-5; 10 nucleotides line up with TRBD1. This CDR3 spans 15 amino acids. Germline CDR1 and CDR2: LNHDA and SQIVND (reference sequence). V shed 3 bases and J 5 bases; nucleotides not matched to a gene: 6. This CDR3 is CASSMTGGLGETQYF. The CDR3, as DNA: TGTGCCAGTAGTATGACAGGGGGCCTCGGGGAGACCCAGTACTTC.